These T cell receptor beta chains were read from a single sample in a study of human T cells and chemical hapten exposure. TCRdb recomputed calls from the RACE reads with MiXCR, one row per CDR3 protein. The table lists about 120,000 distinct CDR3 sequences, around 13% of them singletons. This material consisted of whole blood, taken in connection with sensitization to the hapten diphenylcyclopropenone (DPC). The receptors originated from a young man with alopecia areata. Some clones in this sample may be carry-over from other donors' samples. CDR3s leave out the opening cysteine and the closing phenylalanine or tryptophan. D genes are given only for firm matches. Part of the rows lack a size; the others show once, few, many or a class for expanded clones.

abundance: -
v_gene: TRBV6-5
d_gene: -
j_gene: TRBJ2-1
CDR3aa: ASSYSRGYSYNEQF

abundance: -
v_gene: TRBV11-2
d_gene: TRBD2
j_gene: TRBJ2-3
CDR3aa: ASSPRTSGASTDTQY

abundance: few
v_gene: TRBV20-1
d_gene: -
j_gene: TRBJ1-2
CDR3aa: SASRDRTYGYT

abundance: -
v_gene: TRBV9
d_gene: TRBD1
j_gene: TRBJ1-1
CDR3aa: ASKETGSTEAF

abundance: -
v_gene: TRBV7-9
d_gene: TRBD2
j_gene: TRBJ2-4
CDR3aa: ASSPSGGAKNIQY

abundance: many
v_gene: TRBV6-2/TRBV6-3
d_gene: -
j_gene: TRBJ2-3
CDR3aa: ASSYLRTQY

abundance: -
v_gene: TRBV6-2/TRBV6-3
d_gene: -
j_gene: TRBJ2-3
CDR3aa: ASRLAWSALTQY

abundance: many
v_gene: TRBV6-1
d_gene: TRBD1
j_gene: TRBJ1-2
CDR3aa: ASILTGDFYGYT

abundance: few
v_gene: TRBV5-1
d_gene: -
j_gene: TRBJ1-3
CDR3aa: ASSLFQATSGNTIY

abundance: few
v_gene: TRBV29-1
d_gene: -
j_gene: TRBJ2-3
CDR3aa: SGGSSTDTQY

abundance: few
v_gene: TRBV6-1
d_gene: -
j_gene: TRBJ2-7
CDR3aa: ASGPRDRMGLLREQY

abundance: -
v_gene: TRBV20-1
d_gene: -
j_gene: TRBJ1-1
CDR3aa: SASNPEAF

abundance: few
v_gene: TRBV9
d_gene: -
j_gene: TRBJ1-1
CDR3aa: ASSVDREPPEAF

abundance: -
v_gene: TRBV7-3
d_gene: -
j_gene: TRBJ2-3
CDR3aa: ASSLGPNTDTQY

abundance: -
v_gene: TRBV5-1
d_gene: -
j_gene: TRBJ1-6
CDR3aa: ASKDTGIYNSPLH

abundance: few
v_gene: TRBV27
d_gene: -
j_gene: TRBJ1-1
CDR3aa: ASSLGQMNTEAF

abundance: few
v_gene: TRBV5-6
d_gene: -
j_gene: TRBJ1-5
CDR3aa: ASSWGPEGNQPQH

abundance: -
v_gene: TRBV10-3
d_gene: -
j_gene: TRBJ2-1
CDR3aa: AISERNEQF

abundance: -
v_gene: TRBV6-4
d_gene: TRBD1
j_gene: TRBJ1-1
CDR3aa: ASSESGTGYTEAF

abundance: -
v_gene: TRBV4-3
d_gene: -
j_gene: TRBJ2-3
CDR3aa: ASSQGVSTDTQY

abundance: many
v_gene: TRBV11-3
d_gene: -
j_gene: TRBJ2-1
CDR3aa: ASSSQGNEQF

abundance: few
v_gene: TRBV7-9
d_gene: TRBD1
j_gene: TRBJ2-7
CDR3aa: ASSFTGGSYEQY

abundance: few
v_gene: TRBV2
d_gene: -
j_gene: TRBJ1-2
CDR3aa: ASRKLQGGEFGYT

abundance: -
v_gene: TRBV27
d_gene: TRBD1
j_gene: TRBJ1-2
CDR3aa: ASSLLQGRYGYT

abundance: many
v_gene: TRBV11-2
d_gene: TRBD1
j_gene: TRBJ2-7
CDR3aa: ASSLDHRGQDTSGSYEQY

abundance: -
v_gene: TRBV20-1
d_gene: -
j_gene: TRBJ1-1
CDR3aa: SARDLRQGEAF

abundance: -
v_gene: TRBV4-3
d_gene: TRBD2
j_gene: TRBJ2-5
CDR3aa: ASSHRLAKTQY

abundance: -
v_gene: TRBV11-3
d_gene: -
j_gene: TRBJ2-3
CDR3aa: ASSSGGQRTDTQY

abundance: few
v_gene: TRBV11-2
d_gene: -
j_gene: TRBJ2-3
CDR3aa: ASSLGRTVVDTQY

abundance: few
v_gene: TRBV7-6
d_gene: -
j_gene: TRBJ2-2
CDR3aa: ASSLVVVGPGKELF

abundance: -
v_gene: TRBV20-1
d_gene: TRBD2
j_gene: TRBJ2-1
CDR3aa: SARELAGGLNEQF

abundance: many
v_gene: TRBV20-1
d_gene: -
j_gene: TRBJ2-3
CDR3aa: SAILDTDTQY

abundance: many
v_gene: TRBV6-5
d_gene: TRBD1
j_gene: TRBJ1-1
CDR3aa: ASSPRQGSNTEAF

abundance: few
v_gene: TRBV9
d_gene: TRBD1
j_gene: TRBJ2-3
CDR3aa: ASSAAGTGAPTDTQY

abundance: -
v_gene: TRBV6-6
d_gene: -
j_gene: TRBJ1-2
CDR3aa: ASSLPRGPSYGYT

abundance: -
v_gene: TRBV19
d_gene: -
j_gene: TRBJ2-2
CDR3aa: ASGGGGTGELF